This is a list of T cell receptor beta chains from one sample in a study of graft-versus-host responses after intestinal transplantation. Profiled with immunoSEQ multiplex PCR; TCRdb holds only in-frame clones, not every one. The sample shows roughly 25,000 clones, 93% of them seen only once. Material: PBMCs, obtained 18 days after transplant. Receptors were obtained from a human patient who received an intestinal transplant, so some T cells may come from the graft donor. Each CDR3 is given with its conserved first and last residue. The D gene is left open where the match is weak. Only some rows state a clone size, as once, few, many or a class for expanded clones.

CDR3 protein: CASSVRGALGDTQYF
CDR3 DNA: TGTGCCAGCAGCGTTCGGGGGGCACTGGGAGATACGCAGTATTTT
D gene: -
V gene: TRBV9
clone size: -
CDR3 length: 15
J gene: TRBJ2-3

CDR3 protein: CASSPSGTGELFF
CDR3 DNA: TGCGCCAGCAGCCCCTCCGGGACAGGGGAGCTGTTTTTT
D gene: -
V gene: TRBV4-1
clone size: -
CDR3 length: 13
J gene: TRBJ2-2

CDR3 protein: CASMGLTGELFF
CDR3 DNA: TGTGCCAGCATGGGCCTCACCGGGGAGCTGTTTTTT
D gene: -
V gene: TRBV5-4
clone size: -
CDR3 length: 12
J gene: TRBJ2-2

CDR3 protein: CASSNRGYLDYTF
CDR3 DNA: TGTGCCAGCAGTAACAGGGGGTATCTTGACTACACCTTC
D gene: TRBD1
V gene: TRBV6-1
clone size: -
CDR3 length: 13
J gene: TRBJ1-2

CDR3 protein: CATQDRVGYGYTF
CDR3 DNA: TGTGCCACTCAGGACAGGGTAGGCTATGGCTACACCTTC
D gene: TRBD1
V gene: TRBV19
clone size: once
CDR3 length: 13
J gene: TRBJ1-2

CDR3 protein: CASSPQGSETQHF
CDR3 DNA: TGTGCCAGCTCACCACAGGGTTCGGAGACCCAGCACTTC
D gene: -
V gene: TRBV18
clone size: -
CDR3 length: 13
J gene: TRBJ2-5

CDR3 protein: CASSFLRRTDTQYF
CDR3 DNA: TGTGCCAGCAGTTTCTTGCGGCGCACAGATACGCAGTATTTT
D gene: -
V gene: TRBV27
clone size: -
CDR3 length: 14
J gene: TRBJ2-3

CDR3 protein: CASSSPNRALLLATNEKLFF
CDR3 DNA: TGTGCCAGTAGTTCCCCAAACAGGGCCCTTCTACTTGCAACTAATGAAAAACTGTTTTTT
D gene: -
V gene: TRBV19
clone size: once
CDR3 length: 20
J gene: TRBJ1-4

CDR3 protein: CASSFSGYYEQYF
CDR3 DNA: TGCGCCAGCAGCTTTAGCGGTTACTACGAGCAGTACTTC
D gene: -
V gene: TRBV5-1
clone size: -
CDR3 length: 13
J gene: TRBJ2-7

CDR3 protein: CASSESSYEQYF
CDR3 DNA: TGTGCCAGCAGCGAGAGCTCCTACGAGCAGTACTTC
D gene: -
V gene: TRBV5-6
clone size: -
CDR3 length: 12
J gene: TRBJ2-7

CDR3 protein: CASSFSPLYNSPLHF
CDR3 DNA: TGTGCCAGCAGCTTTAGTCCGCTCTATAATTCACCCCTCCACTTT
D gene: -
V gene: TRBV5-6
clone size: -
CDR3 length: 15
J gene: TRBJ1-6

CDR3 protein: CASSSRGGGADTQYF
CDR3 DNA: TGTGCCAGCAGCTCCAGGGGAGGGGGAGCAGATACGCAGTATTTT
D gene: -
V gene: TRBV11-2
clone size: once
CDR3 length: 15
J gene: TRBJ2-3

CDR3 protein: CASSQEVRLARGHNEQFF
CDR3 DNA: TGCGCCAGCAGCCAAGAGGTTAGGCTAGCGCGGGGCCACAATGAGCAGTTCTTC
D gene: -
V gene: TRBV4-1
clone size: -
CDR3 length: 18
J gene: TRBJ2-1

CDR3 protein: CASSVSGDTIYF
CDR3 DNA: TGTGCCAGCAGCGTATCCGGGGACACCATATATTTT
D gene: -
V gene: TRBV9
clone size: -
CDR3 length: 12
J gene: TRBJ1-3

CDR3 protein: CASSQGRNGYTF
CDR3 DNA: TGCGCCAGCAGCCAGGGAAGAAATGGCTACACCTTC
D gene: -
V gene: TRBV4-1
clone size: -
CDR3 length: 12
J gene: TRBJ1-2

CDR3 protein: CASSPHTYEQYF
CDR3 DNA: TGTGCCAGCAGCCCCCACACCTACGAGCAGTACTTC
D gene: -
V gene: TRBV7-8
clone size: once
CDR3 length: 12
J gene: TRBJ2-7

CDR3 protein: CASSRTGGAEAFF
CDR3 DNA: TGTGCCAGCAGTCGGACAGGGGGCGCCGAAGCTTTCTTT
D gene: TRBD1
V gene: TRBV2
clone size: -
CDR3 length: 13
J gene: TRBJ1-1

CDR3 protein: CASSPSGEETQYF
CDR3 DNA: TGTGCCAGCTCACCATCAGGGGAAGAGACCCAGTACTTC
D gene: -
V gene: TRBV18
clone size: once
CDR3 length: 13
J gene: TRBJ2-5

CDR3 protein: CASSRSKPTRLAGDTQYF
CDR3 DNA: TGTGCCAGCAGTAGATCCAAACCAACAAGACTAGCGGGAGATACGCAGTATTTT
D gene: TRBD2
V gene: TRBV28
clone size: -
CDR3 length: 18
J gene: TRBJ2-3

CDR3 protein: CASSLSRYAGTGANEQFF
CDR3 DNA: TGCGCCAGCAGCCTCAGTCGATACGCCGGGACAGGAGCGAATGAGCAGTTCTTC
D gene: TRBD1
V gene: TRBV10-2
clone size: -
CDR3 length: 18
J gene: TRBJ2-1